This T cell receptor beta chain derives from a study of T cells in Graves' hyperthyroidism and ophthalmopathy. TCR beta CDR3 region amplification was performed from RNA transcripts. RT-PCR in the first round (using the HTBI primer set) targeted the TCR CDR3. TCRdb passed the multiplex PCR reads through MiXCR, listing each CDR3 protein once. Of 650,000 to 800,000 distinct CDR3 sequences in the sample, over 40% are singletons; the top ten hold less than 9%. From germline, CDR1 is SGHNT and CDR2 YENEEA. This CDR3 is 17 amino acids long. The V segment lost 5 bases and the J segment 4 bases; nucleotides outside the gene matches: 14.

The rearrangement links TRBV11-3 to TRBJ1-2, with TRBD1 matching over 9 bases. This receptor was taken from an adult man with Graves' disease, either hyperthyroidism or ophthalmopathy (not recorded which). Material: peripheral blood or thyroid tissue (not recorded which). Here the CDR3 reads CASSRSIGQGQSYGYTF. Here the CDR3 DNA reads TGTGCCAGCAGCCGGAGTATCGGACAGGGGCAGAGCTATGGCTACACCTTC. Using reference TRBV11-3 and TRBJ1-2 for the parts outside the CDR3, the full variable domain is EAGVVQSPRYKIIEKKQPVAFWCNPISGHNTLYWYLQNLGQGPELLIRYENEEAVDDSQLPKDRFSAERLKGVDSTLKIQPAELGDSAVYLCASSRSIGQGQSYGYTFGSGTRLTVV.